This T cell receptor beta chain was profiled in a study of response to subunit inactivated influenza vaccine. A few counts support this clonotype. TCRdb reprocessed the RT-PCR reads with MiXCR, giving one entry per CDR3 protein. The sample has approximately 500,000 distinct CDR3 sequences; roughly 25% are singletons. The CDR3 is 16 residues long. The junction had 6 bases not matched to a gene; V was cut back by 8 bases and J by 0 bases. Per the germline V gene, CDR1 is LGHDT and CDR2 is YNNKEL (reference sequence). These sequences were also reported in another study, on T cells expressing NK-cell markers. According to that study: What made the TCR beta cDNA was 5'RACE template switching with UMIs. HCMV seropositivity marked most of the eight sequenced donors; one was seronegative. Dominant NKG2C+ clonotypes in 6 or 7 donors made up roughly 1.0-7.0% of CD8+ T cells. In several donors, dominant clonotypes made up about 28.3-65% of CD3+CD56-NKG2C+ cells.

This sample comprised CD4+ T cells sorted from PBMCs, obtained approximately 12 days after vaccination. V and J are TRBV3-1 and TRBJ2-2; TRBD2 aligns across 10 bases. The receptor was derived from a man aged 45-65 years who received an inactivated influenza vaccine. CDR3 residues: CASRVSGGTNTGELFF. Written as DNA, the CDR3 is TGTGCCAGCCGAGTTAGCGGGGGGACGAACACCGGGGAGCTGTTTTTT.